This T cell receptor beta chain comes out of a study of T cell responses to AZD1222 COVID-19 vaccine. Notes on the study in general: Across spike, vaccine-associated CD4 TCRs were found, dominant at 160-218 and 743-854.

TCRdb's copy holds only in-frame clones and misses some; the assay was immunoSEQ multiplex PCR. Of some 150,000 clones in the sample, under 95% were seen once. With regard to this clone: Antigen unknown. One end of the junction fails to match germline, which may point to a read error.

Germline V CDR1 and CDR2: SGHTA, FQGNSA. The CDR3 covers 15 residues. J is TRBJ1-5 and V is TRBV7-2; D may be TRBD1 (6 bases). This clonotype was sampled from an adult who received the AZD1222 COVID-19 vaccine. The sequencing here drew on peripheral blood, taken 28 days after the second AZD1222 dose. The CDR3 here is CASRLGGGGYQPQHF. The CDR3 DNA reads TGTGCCAGCAGATTAGGGGGAGGTGGTTATCAGCCCCAGCATTTT.